This T cell receptor beta chain derives from a study of post-analysis software for immune sequencing data. In regard to this clonotype: What it binds is unknown.

Prepared libraries of TCR beta cDNA carried unique molecular identifiers. Via MiXCR, TCRdb re-called the PCR reads, giving one row per CDR3 protein. Among roughly 800,000 distinct CDR3 sequences, around 46% were seen once, and the ten largest hold 4% to 5%. Findings and limits, study-wide: Comparison of patients with controls showed roughly five TRBV segments more frequent in patients, TRBV5-6, TRBV5-1 and TRBV20-1 among them. The F measure placed samples prepared in the same batch into strongly shared clusters.

In germline, CDR1 is LNHNV, CDR2 YYDKDF (reference sequence). Trimming took 3 bases from V and 7 from J, leaving 18 bases between them. There are 15 residues in the CDR3. The chain is built from TRBV15 and TRBJ1-1, with D tentatively TRBD1 (5 bases). Sequenced material: blood. The TCR originated in a girl aged 10 to 17 with multiple sclerosis. DNA of the CDR3: TGTGCCACCAGCAGGGCCCTTGGGAGGGGAAGTGAAGCTTTCTTT. Translated, it gives CATSRALGRGSEAFF.